Each of the 24 T cell receptor beta chains below was sequenced from the same sample in a study of cytomegalovirus exposure and HLA in healthy donors (TCRdb year 2017). Library preparation employed the immunoSEQ multiplex PCR assay. For the multiplex PCR, a mixture combining 60 forward primers for TCR Vbeta segments and 13 reverse primers for TCR Jbeta segments was used. As stored in TCRdb, this immuneACCESS dataset retains in-frame rearrangements with V and J assigned. A fraction of the clones does not appear; measured against another copy, unresolved V genes explain less than half of the discrepancy, and the remainder lacks a known reason. For this sample there are roughly 150,000 clones; around 80% appear just once. Jointly, the top ten make up around 1.4% of the sample. The sample consisted of PBMCs. These receptors were taken from a male donor in good health and CMV-seronegative.

This rearrangement joins TRBV21-1 to TRBJ2-5; the table calls TRBD1, which could not be checked here. TRBV21-1 is classified as a pseudogene. The CDR3 consists of 14 residues. The CDR3: CASSKRQARETQYF. DNA of the CDR3: TGTGCCAGCAGCAAACGACAGGCAAGAGAGACCCAGTACTTC.

In its sample, this clone was seen once. The rearrangement uses TRBV29-1 and TRBJ1-1, with TRBD1 identical over 9 bases. Per the germline V gene, CDR1 is SQVTM and CDR2 is ANQGSEA. The CDR3 runs 12 residues. With V trimmed by 1 base and J by 7 bases, 1 base remained unmatched. CDR3 DNA: TGCAGCGTTGAAGGGACAGGGGTTGAAGCTTTCTTT. This sequence encodes CSVEGTGVEAFF.

This sequence joins TRBV5-1 and TRBJ1-1; perhaps TRBD1 as D (6 bases). In germline, CDR1 is SGHRS, CDR2 YFSETQ. The CDR3 has 18 amino acids. Trimming pared 4 bases from V and 0 bases from J, leaving 22 bases between. The CDR3 protein is CASSKQPPGHKVNTEAFF. The CDR3 DNA is TGCGCCAGCAGCAAACAACCCCCGGGACACAAAGTGAACACTGAAGCTTTCTTT.

The V and J genes are TRBV7-2 and TRBJ1-1; 9 bases line up with TRBD1. This CDR3 spans 13 amino acids. Trimming took 5 bases from V and 3 from J; bases not matched to a gene: 1. Germline CDR1 is SGHTA and CDR2 is FQGNSA. CDR3 sequence reads: CASSRQGDTEAFF. The DNA of the CDR3 is TGTGCCAGCAGCAGACAGGGGGACACTGAAGCTTTCTTT.

The rearrangement joins TRBV7-6 to TRBJ2-1; perhaps TRBD2 as D (5 bases). CDR1 is SGHVS, CDR2 FNYEAQ, per germline. Trimming removed 1 base from V and 0 bases from J, with 10 bases in between. There are 16 residues in the CDR3. CDR3: CASSLGGSSSYNEQFF. The CDR3 DNA follows: TGTGCCAGCAGCTTAGGAGGGAGCAGCTCCTACAATGAGCAGTTCTTC.

The CDR3 DNA sequence: TGTGCCAGCAGCTTGGCCAAGGAGGGGCTGATCTCTGGGGCCAACGTCCTGACTTTC. The encoded protein is CASSLAKEGLISGANVLTF. The chain carries TRBV5-6 and TRBJ2-6; the D gene is possibly TRBD2 (6 bases). The germline CDR1 and CDR2 sequences are SGHDT and YYEEEE. CDR3 length: 19 amino acids. V was clipped by 0 bases and J by 0 bases, with 16 bases between them.

V is TRBV7-2 and J is TRBJ1-1; the D is unclear. V lost 4 bases to trimming and J lost 4 bases, with 10 bases between them. Germline V gene sequence: CDR1 SGHTA, CDR2 FQGNSA. The CDR3 loop spans 13 amino acids. The CDR3 DNA follows: TGTGCCAGCAGCTATTTTCGGGGCACTGAAGCTTTCTTT. This translates into CASSYFRGTEAFF.

The gene calls are TRBV28 and TRBJ2-5; perhaps TRBD2 as D (5 bases). The V end lost 0 bases, the J end lost 5 bases, and 10 bases lay between the germline ends. Germline V CDR1 and CDR2: MDHEN, SYDVKM. This CDR3 has 14 residues. CDR3 residues: CASSLWSRGETQYF. CDR3 nucleotides: TGTGCCAGCAGTTTATGGTCCCGAGGGGAGACCCAGTACTTC.

The rearrangement uses TRBV7-9 and TRBJ2-1, with a possible D match to TRBD2 (6 bases). The V gene's germline CDR1 is SEHNR and CDR2 FQNEAQ (reference sequence). CDR3 length: 14 residues. V was pared by 1 base and J by 6 bases, with 10 bases between. The chain's CDR3 is CASSLVEGLNEQFF. The CDR3, as DNA: TGTGCCAGCAGCTTAGTGGAGGGACTCAATGAGCAGTTCTTC. Supplemented by reference TRBV7-9 and TRBJ2-1, the full variable domain reads DTGVSQNPRHKITKRGQNVTFRCDPISEHNRLYWYRQTLGQGPEFLTYFQNEAQLEKSRLLSDRFSAERPKGSFSTLEIQRTEQGDSAMYLCASSLVEGLNEQFFGPGTRLTVL.

V gene TRBV9 combines with J gene TRBJ1-1; a possible D gene is TRBD1 (6 bases). CDR3 length: 15 amino acids. Germline CDR1 reads SGDLS; CDR2 reads YYNGEE. The ends were cut back, 3 bases at V and 4 bases at J, with 16 bases in the middle. CDR3 sequence: CASSARQGSGTEAFF. The CDR3 DNA reads as TGTGCCAGCAGCGCGCGTCAGGGGTCCGGCACTGAAGCTTTCTTT.

The chain has TRBV5-1 and TRBJ2-7; no firm D call. The CDR3 has 12 residues. Germline assignment: CDR1 SGHRS and CDR2 YFSETQ. Trimming removed 2 bases from V and 3 bases from J, with 6 bases in between. CDR3 loop: CASSFSGYEQYF. The DNA for the CDR3 is TGCGCCAGCAGCTTCTCGGGCTACGAGCAGTACTTC.

The chain employs TRBV5-8 and TRBJ1-5; 10 nucleotides match TRBD1. Germline V gene lookup returns CDR1 SGHTS and CDR2 YDEGEE. CDR3 length: 17 residues. V was pared by 4 bases and J by 6 bases, with 13 bases of the junction left unmatched. The CDR3 loop reads CASSTGQGGLLGQPQHF. The CDR3 bases are TGTGCCAGCAGCACCGGACAGGGGGGGTTGTTGGGTCAGCCCCAGCATTTT.

In this sample, this clone turned up once. J is TRBJ2-1 and V is TRBV27; TRBD2 aligns across 9 bases. Trimming took 5 bases from V and 2 from J; bases not matched to a gene: 4. CDR1 and CDR2 from the germline V gene are MNHEY and SMNVEV (reference sequence). The CDR3 has 15 residues. CDR3 DNA sequence: TGTGCCAGCAGTGAGACTAGCGGAGCCTACAATGAGCAGTTCTTC. Amino acids: CASSETSGAYNEQFF.

J is TRBJ1-1 and V is TRBV5-1; 8 bases map to TRBD1. The CDR3 has 14 residues. CDR1 is SGHRS, CDR2 YFSETQ, per germline. V shed 0 bases and J 4 bases; nucleotides not matched to a gene: 2. CDR3 coding DNA: TGCGCCAGCAGCTTGGACAGGGGGAGCACTGAAGCTTTCTTT. This sequence encodes CASSLDRGSTEAFF.

The rearrangement joins TRBV11-2 to TRBJ2-1; 13 positions agree with TRBD2. Germline CDR1 and CDR2: SGHAT and FQNNGV. This CDR3 is built from 17 residues. The V segment lost 4 bases and the J segment 7 bases; nucleotides outside the gene matches: 10. CDR3 protein: CASSSLILAGGGNEQFF. CDR3 in DNA: TGTGCCAGCAGCTCCTTAATACTAGCGGGAGGGGGAAATGAGCAGTTCTTC.

The chain links TRBV6-1 to TRBJ2-2; maybe TRBD1 (5 bases). The CDR3 is 15 amino acids. V was clipped by 2 bases and J by 4 bases, with 11 bases between them. Germline V gives CDR1 MNHNS, CDR2 SASEGT. CDR3 amino acids: CASSEPGRVTGELFF. The DNA of the CDR3 is TGTGCCAGCAGTGAACCTGGCAGGGTCACCGGGGAGCTGTTTTTT.

The rearrangement uses TRBV28 and TRBJ1-5; the match to TRBD1 covers 7 bases. This CDR3 is 14 amino acids long. Trimming took 2 bases from V and 6 from J; bases not matched to a gene: 4. Germline CDR1 is MDHEN and CDR2 is SYDVKM. The CDR3 loop reads CASSLEGGRQPQHF. CDR3 coding DNA: TGTGCCAGCAGTTTAGAAGGGGGCCGTCAGCCCCAGCATTTT.

V usage is TRBV4-2 and J usage is TRBJ2-3; 11 bases align to TRBD2. Germline assignment: CDR1 LGHNA and CDR2 YNFKEQ. J gave up 2 bases and V 1 base, and 5 bases lay outside the gene matches. The CDR3 is 17 residues long. The DNA for the CDR3 is TGTGCCAGCAGCCAAGGGGTAGCGGGGGGGCCCACAGATACGCAGTATTTT. This gives the protein CASSQGVAGGPTDTQYF.

The chain recombines TRBV6-5 with TRBJ1-3, with D maybe TRBD1 (5 bases). Germline V lookup: CDR1 MNHEY, CDR2 SVGAGI. There are 16 residues in the CDR3. The ends were cut back, 0 bases at V and 2 bases at J, with 11 bases in the middle. CDR3 protein: CASSYSGEGTGNTIYF. The CDR3 DNA reads as TGTGCCAGCAGTTACTCCGGGGAGGGGACTGGAAACACCATATATTTT.

The chain joins TRBV30 to TRBJ2-6, with D possibly TRBD1 on 5 matching bases. Germline assignment: CDR1 GTSNPN and CDR2 SVGIG (reference sequence). This CDR3 is 17 amino acids long. V shed 5 bases and J shed 0 bases, with 17 bases lying between them. The DNA of the CDR3 is TGTGCCTGGGATGGTGCAGGGCTGAACTCTGGGGCCAACGTCCTGACTTTC. This sequence encodes CAWDGAGLNSGANVLTF.

This chain uses TRBV28 with TRBJ2-2; the match to TRBD2 covers 8 bases. There are 17 residues in the CDR3. After removal of 5 bases from V and 3 bases from J, the junction contained 11 bases not matched to a gene. Germline CDR1 is MDHEN and CDR2 is SYDVKM. The CDR3 loop reads CASSLAAAGGDTGELFF. The DNA for the CDR3 is TGTGCCAGCAGTCTTGCGGCGGCGGGAGGCGACACCGGGGAGCTGTTTTTT.

This clone was seen a single time. The chain has TRBV6-5 and TRBJ1-2, with 9 bases identical to TRBD1. CDR3 length: 15 residues. Trimming cost V 6 bases and J 4 bases; bases outside gene matches: 9. Germline CDR1 and CDR2: MNHEY and SVGAGI. CDR3: CASRITGGGSYGYTF. CDR3 nucleotide sequence: TGTGCCAGCAGAATAACAGGGGGCGGGAGCTATGGCTACACCTTC.

This clone has more than one count but fewer than ten. V gene TRBV10-3 combines with J gene TRBJ1-1, with D tentatively TRBD1 (5 bases). The germline V and J ends were trimmed by 8 bases and 1 base, with 14 bases remaining between them. The CDR3 length is 14 residues. Germline V gene sequence: CDR1 ENHRY, CDR2 SYGVKD. The DNA of the CDR3 is TGTGCCATCTCCGTCGGGGGGTCGAACACTGAAGCTTTCTTT. Protein: CAISVGGSNTEAFF.

V gene TRBV6-5 combines with J gene TRBJ2-1; weak D call: TRBD2 (6 bases). Germline-derived CDR1 and CDR2 are MNHEY and SVGAGI. V was pared by 8 bases and J by 10 bases, with 21 bases between. The CDR3 consists of 14 residues. The CDR3 nucleotides read TGTGCCAGCGGAATGGGGCGGGGTGAGTTGGAGCAGTTCTTC. Its protein is CASGMGRGELEQFF.